The next 27 T cell receptor beta chains were all read from a single sample in a study of a mutant IDH1 vaccine in newly diagnosed glioma. Time point in this sample: baseline, week 1 (first vaccination visit). Treatment noted: pre-vaccination baseline after standard-of-care therapy. Measured with immunoSEQ multiplex PCR; TCRdb has only the in-frame clones, and not every one. The data contain under 75,000 clones, 75% to 95% of them singletons. The sample was PBMCs, taken from a glioma patient treated with radiotherapy, temozolomide or both. The receptors here all came from a man in his forties or fifties with glioma.

CDR3 sequence (DNA): TGTGCCAGTAGTATAAAAGGGTCGGGCAGGGGGGCGTTTATGGAAGCTTTCTTT. It is translated as CASSIKGSGRGAFMEAFF. This rearrangement joins TRBV19 to TRBJ1-1, with TRBD1 matching 7 bases. CDR1 and CDR2 from the germline V gene are LNHDA and SQIVND (reference sequence). This CDR3 comprises 18 residues. Losses at the gene ends were 2 bases for V and 8 bases for J; bases not matched to a gene: 20.

The chain uses TRBV2 and TRBJ2-1; D uncertain. The CDR3 covers 13 residues. Germline assignment: CDR1 SNHLY and CDR2 FYNNEI. Trimming stripped 7 bases from V and 8 bases from J, with 15 bases between. The CDR3 here is CASNPLKFDEQFF. The DNA for the CDR3 is TGTGCCAGCAACCCCTTAAAATTTGATGAGCAGTTCTTC.

The genes are TRBV7-3 and TRBJ2-7; no firm D call. The germline V and J ends were trimmed by 0 bases and 6 bases, with 9 bases remaining between them. The CDR3 runs 13 residues. Germline V lookup: CDR1 SGHTA, CDR2 FQGTGA. The CDR3 loop is CASSLTGSGEQYF. The CDR3 nucleotides read TGTGCCAGCAGCTTAACAGGGTCGGGCGAGCAGTACTTC.

V and J are TRBV27 and TRBJ1-5; 7 bases fit TRBD1. With 6 bases clipped from V and 2 bases from J, the junction kept 10 bases outside the gene matches. From germline, CDR1 is MNHEY and CDR2 SMNVEV (reference sequence). This CDR3 region has 16 residues. CDR3 region: CASRSEGGVGNQPQHF. CDR3 DNA sequence: TGTGCCAGCAGGAGTGAAGGGGGCGTTGGCAATCAGCCCCAGCATTTT.

This chain links TRBV30 with TRBJ1-5, with 8 bases that match TRBD1. Trimming took 2 bases from V and 1 from J; bases not matched to a gene: 16. This CDR3 contains 19 residues. Germline CDR1 and CDR2: GTSNPN and SVGIG (reference sequence). The CDR3 loop is CAWSLFGIQGAPSNQPQHF. The CDR3 DNA reads as TGTGCCTGGAGTTTATTCGGAATTCAGGGGGCGCCGAGCAATCAGCCCCAGCATTTT.

J is TRBJ2-7 and V is TRBV6-1; 13 bases fit TRBD2. The CDR3 has 17 amino acids. Germline V gives CDR1 MNHNS, CDR2 SASEGT. J gave up 3 bases and V 4 bases, and 9 bases lay outside the gene matches. CDR3 in DNA: TGTGCCAGCAGTGGGGGCATTAGACTAGCGGGGGGCTACGAGCAGTACTTC. It encodes CASSGGIRLAGGYEQYF.

Comments on this clone: One junction end does not reproduce the germline sequence, and a read error may be involved. This chain connects TRBV30 to TRBJ2-7; D is possibly TRBD2 (5 bases). Germline CDR1 reads GTSNPN; CDR2 reads SVGIG (reference sequence). The CDR3 length is 13 residues. This CDR3 reads CAWSVGSSYEQCF. DNA for the CDR3: TGTGCCTGGAGTGTGGGGAGCTCCTACGAGCAGTGCTTC.

The V gene is TRBV27, the J gene TRBJ1-1; D not certain. Per the germline V gene, CDR1 is MNHEY and CDR2 is SMNVEV (reference sequence). The CDR3 is made up of 14 amino acids. Trimming removed 7 bases from V and 0 bases from J, with 12 bases in between. CDR3 sequence: CASTAGFMNTEAFF. The CDR3 DNA follows: TGTGCCAGCACCGCGGGGTTTATGAACACTGAAGCTTTCTTT.

For the CDR3, the DNA is TGTGCCAGTAAGGAGTACAATCAGCCCCAGCATTTT. This encodes CASKEYNQPQHF. The rearrangement joins TRBV19 to TRBJ1-5; D unresolved. There are 12 residues in the CDR3. The V gene's germline CDR1 is LNHDA and CDR2 SQIVND (reference sequence). V shed 7 bases and J shed 3 bases, with 7 bases lying between them.

The V call is TRBV18, the J call TRBJ2-2; D is uncertain. CDR3 length equals 16 residues. V lost 3 bases and J lost 0, with 11 bases in between. Germline V lookup: CDR1 KGHSH, CDR2 LQKENI. CDR3 sequence reads: CASSPLGHSNTGELFF. The CDR3 DNA follows: TGTGCCAGCTCACCGTTGGGCCATTCGAACACCGGGGAGCTGTTTTTT.

This chain links TRBV18 with TRBJ2-5, with D perhaps TRBD1 or TRBD2 (5 bases each). CDR3 length: 17 amino acids. Trimming cost V 4 bases and J 1 base, with 19 bases left between them. The germline V gene has CDR1 KGHSH and CDR2 LQKENI. CDR3 bases: TGTGCCAGCTCACTTAGAACCGGGACCCGAGGCCAAGAGACCCAGTACTTC. It codes for CASSLRTGTRGQETQYF.

This chain connects TRBV18 to TRBJ2-5; no firm D call. Per germline, CDR1 KGHSH and CDR2 LQKENI. This CDR3 has 13 amino acids. V dropped 1 base and J dropped 5 bases, with 8 bases sitting between them. CDR3 in amino acids: CASSPQGWETQYF. As DNA, the CDR3 is TGTGCCAGCTCACCACAAGGGTGGGAGACCCAGTACTTC.

This clone was seen a single time. The chain joins TRBV5-4 to TRBJ2-2; D is perhaps TRBD1 (5 bases). The CDR3 consists of 13 residues. Germline-derived CDR1 and CDR2 are SGHNT and YYREEE (reference sequence). V gave up 2 bases and J gave up 6 bases, with 8 bases separating them. CDR3 bases: TGTGCCAGCAGCTTAGGGGTTCCCGGGGAGCTGTTTTTT. Protein: CASSLGVPGELFF.

As for this clone: The junction differs from germline at one of its ends, possibly a read error. Distinct nucleotide sequences in the sample also encode this CDR3. The chain uses TRBV7-9 and TRBJ1-1; D is undetermined. CDR1 and CDR2 from the germline V gene are SEHNR and FQNEAQ (reference sequence). The CDR3 totals 13 residues. CDR3 residues: CASSLGGRTEAFF. The DNA of the CDR3 is TGTGCCAGCAGCTTAGGCGGGCGCACTGAAGCTTTTTTT.

V and J are TRBV6-5 and TRBJ2-5; D remains unclear. The ends were cut back, 7 bases at V and 5 bases at J, with 11 bases in the middle. The CDR3 covers 12 residues. Germline CDR1 MNHEY, CDR2 SVGAGI. The CDR3 nucleotides read TGTGCCAGCATGCGAATGGGTGAGACCCAGTACTTC. Translated, it gives CASMRMGETQYF.

This clone was seen just once. The chain is built from TRBV9 and TRBJ2-7, with D hard to call. This CDR3 is 13 amino acids long. Trimming left V 1 base short and J 6 bases short, with 11 bases between. Germline values: CDR1 SGDLS, CDR2 YYNGEE. CDR3 DNA: TGTGCCAGCAGCGTAAGGCCAGCGAGCGAGCAGTACTTC. Its translation: CASSVRPASEQYF.

This chain joins TRBV9 and TRBJ2-5; TRBD1 matches at 11 bases. After removal of 1 base from V and 5 bases from J, the junction contained 10 bases not matched to a gene. CDR1 is SGDLS and CDR2 is YYNGEE in the germline V gene. The CDR3 is 17 residues long. The CDR3, as DNA: TGTGCCAGCAGCGTATCCGTTCCGGACAGGGGGCAGGAGACCCAGTACTTC. This codes for CASSVSVPDRGQETQYF.

V and J are TRBV10-3 and TRBJ1-5; perhaps TRBD1 as D (5 bases). CDR3 length: 13 amino acids. V shed 10 bases and J shed 0 bases, with 10 bases lying between them. Germline V gives CDR1 ENHRY, CDR2 SYGVKD. The CDR3 bases are TGTGCCACGGGGGGACTTAGCAATCAGCCCCAGCATTTT. Protein sequence: CATGGLSNQPQHF.

The chain carries TRBV6-5 and TRBJ2-7; no reliable D call. Trimming took off 6 bases at V and 4 bases at J, with 13 bases between the two ends. Germline loops: CDR1 MNHEY, CDR2 SVGAGI. This CDR3 contains 13 residues. The CDR3 DNA follows: TGTGCCAGCAGGCTGGGTGGCCAGTACGAGCAGTACTTC. Its translation is CASRLGGQYEQYF.

The chain links TRBV5-3 to TRBJ1-4; possibly TRBD1 for D (5 bases). TRBV5-3 is identified as an open reading frame with a role that is uncertain. V was shortened by 6 bases and J by 7 bases, with 13 bases between the two germline ends. The CDR3 extends over 13 amino acids. The CDR3: CARTHRTSEKLFF. Written as DNA, the CDR3 is TGTGCCAGAACCCACAGGACGAGTGAAAAACTGTTTTTT.

This clone was seen only once. V is TRBV11-2 and J is TRBJ2-1; maybe TRBD1 (6 bases). The CDR3 is made up of 15 amino acids. Trimming took 1 base from V and 1 from J, leaving 8 bases between them. Germline V CDR1 and CDR2: SGHAT, FQNNGV. As DNA, the CDR3 is TGTGCCAGCAGCTTAGGTAGGGGGTCCTACAATGAGCAGTTCTTC. This sequence encodes CASSLGRGSYNEQFF.

The CDR3 DNA reads TGTGCCAGCAGCTTGGGTGGGGTCAGTGGCGGGGAGACCCAGTACTTC. Translated, it gives CASSLGGVSGGETQYF. V and J are TRBV5-8 and TRBJ2-5; D is possibly TRBD2 (5 bases). CDR1 SGHTS and CDR2 YDEGEE come from the germline V gene. V lost 0 bases and J lost 5, with 17 bases in between. The CDR3 length is 16 residues.

The rearrangement joins TRBV5-4 to TRBJ2-3, with D hard to call. Germline V CDR1 and CDR2: SGHNT, YYREEE (reference sequence). Trimming left V 6 bases short and J 0 bases short, with 11 bases between. This CDR3 has 14 amino acids. In DNA, the CDR3 is TGTGCCAGCATCCCGGACCCAAGCACAGATACGCAGTATTTT. Its protein is CASIPDPSTDTQYF.

This clone was recorded only once. The chain employs TRBV29-1 and TRBJ2-3, with 8 bases aligning to TRBD2. This CDR3 contains 14 residues. Germline V CDR1 and CDR2: SQVTM, ANQGSEA. The V and J ends lost 3 bases and 0 bases, in that order; junction bases with no gene match: 2. CDR3: CSVDASGSTDTQYF. As DNA, the CDR3 is TGCAGCGTTGACGCTAGCGGGAGCACAGATACGCAGTATTTT.

The chain is built from TRBV25-1 and TRBJ2-7; 7 bases match TRBD1. This CDR3 has 13 residues. The V segment lost 7 bases and the J segment 2 bases; nucleotides outside the gene matches: 5. Germline lookup yields CDR1 MGHDK and CDR2 SYGVNS. This chain's CDR3 is CASTDRDAYEQYF. DNA of the CDR3: TGTGCCAGCACTGACAGGGACGCCTACGAGCAGTACTTC.

This clone was recorded only once. The DNA of the CDR3 is TGTGCCAGCAGCTTAGGTCAGGGGATTACCTATGGCTACACCTTC. Amino acid sequence: CASSLGQGITYGYTF. V gene TRBV7-9 combines with J gene TRBJ1-2, with TRBD1 as a possible D gene (6 bases). Looked up from germline, CDR1 is SEHNR and CDR2 is FQNEAQ (reference sequence). V was pared by 1 base and J by 4 bases, with 13 bases between. CDR3 length: 15 amino acids.

The rearrangement links TRBV10-3 to TRBJ2-1; the match to TRBD2 covers 11 bases. The CDR3 covers 15 residues. V dropped 0 bases and J dropped 5; count of bases not matched to a gene: 0. Germline V gives CDR1 ENHRY, CDR2 SYGVKD. CDR3 protein: CAISESGLADNEQFF. CDR3 nucleotides: TGTGCCATCAGTGAGTCGGGACTAGCGGACAATGAGCAGTTCTTC.